Listed below are T cell receptor beta chains from one sample, sequenced in a study of CD8 T cells in ankylosing spondylitis. MiXCR was run by TCRdb on the 5' RACE reads, yielding one entry per CDR3 protein. The data contain 300,000 to 350,000 distinct CDR3 sequences, less than 25% of them seen just once; the ten biggest clones take up about 3.5%. Sequenced material: blood, either unsorted or a sorted T cell fraction (not recorded which). The source is a female donor with ankylosing spondylitis or in good health (not recorded which). Both conserved end residues are part of each CDR3. The D gene is left open where the match is weak. For some rows the clone size is stated as once, few or many, or as a class when expanded; others skip it.

NA	TRBJ1-1	NA	TRBV4-2	14	CASSQARGMTEAFF	TGTGCCAGCAGCCAAGCGAGAGGGATGACTGAAGCTTTCTTT
NA	TRBJ2-5	NA	TRBV11-2	20	CASSLGVPHYREAVRETQYF	TGTGCCAGCAGCTTAGGGGTCCCCCACTACAGGGAAGCTGTACGGGAGACCCAGTACTTC
NA	TRBJ2-5	NA	TRBV18	14	CASRGARAGETQYF	TGTGCCAGCCGAGGGGCAAGGGCCGGAGAGACCCAGTACTTC
NA	TRBJ2-7	NA	TRBV5-1	14	CASSFIGARDEQYF	TGCGCCAGCAGCTTTATTGGGGCTAGGGACGAGCAGTACTTC
NA	TRBJ2-7	TRBD2	TRBV6-5	14	CASSYSGSTYEQYF	TGTGCCAGCAGTTACAGCGGGAGCACCTACGAGCAGTACTTC
few	TRBJ2-1	TRBD2	TRBV6-1	15	CASSLKRELYNEQFF	TGTGCCAGCAGCCTTAAGCGGGAGTTGTACAATGAGCAGTTCTTC
few	TRBJ1-5	NA	TRBV6-2/TRBV6-3	14	CASSYRDSNQPQHF	TGTGCCAGCAGTTACCGGGACAGCAATCAGCCCCAGCATTTT
few	TRBJ2-5	NA	TRBV12-3/TRBV12-4	15	CASSFMGTPQETQYF	TGTGCCAGCAGTTTTATGGGGACCCCCCAAGAGACCCAGTACTTC
NA	TRBJ1-1	NA	TRBV6-1	14	CASNEGVMNTEAFF	TGTGCCAGCAATGAAGGGGTAATGAACACTGAAGCTTTCTTT
NA	TRBJ2-7	NA	TRBV6-1	15	CASSTGPPVLYEQYF	TGTGCCAGCAGTACCGGACCCCCTGTTCTCTACGAGCAGTACTTC
once	TRBJ2-7	NA	TRBV7-2	15	CASSLEVQRTNEQYF	TGTGCCAGCAGCTTAGAGGTACAGCGAACTAACGAGCAGTACTTC
few	TRBJ1-1	NA	TRBV6-1	14	CASRDDTENTEAFF	TGTGCCAGCAGAGACGATACAGAGAACACTGAAGCTTTCTTT
few	TRBJ2-5	NA	TRBV10-3	13	CAISDGQGETQYF	TGTGCCATCAGTGACGGGCAGGGCGAGACCCAGTACTTC
NA	TRBJ2-3	NA	TRBV12-3/TRBV12-4	13	CASKTVSTDTQYF	TGTGCCAGCAAAACGGTTAGCACAGATACGCAGTATTTT
many	TRBJ1-2	NA	TRBV5-1	13	CASSSDVGYGYTF	TGCGCCAGCAGCTCGGACGTGGGTTATGGCTACACCTTC
NA	TRBJ2-5	TRBD2	TRBV3-1	19	CANLPSSIPGLAVQETQYF	TGTGCCAATCTCCCCTCCTCTATTCCGGGACTAGCGGTCCAAGAGACCCAGTACTTC
NA	TRBJ1-2	NA	TRBV9	14	CASSPRRSYYGYTF	TGTGCCAGCAGCCCCAGAAGGAGTTACTATGGCTACACCTTC
NA	TRBJ2-5	TRBD1	TRBV4-2	17	CASSQSRRRDRLETQYF	TGTGCCAGCAGCCAAAGCCGTCGTCGGGACAGGTTGGAGACCCAGTACTTC
few	TRBJ2-3	NA	TRBV10-3	18	CAISEASLALLSTDTQYF	TGTGCCATCAGTGAGGCCTCTCTAGCCTTACTAAGCACAGATACGCAGTATTTT
few	TRBJ1-3	NA	TRBV11-3	14	CASSFGGRENTIYF	TGTGCCAGCAGCTTCGGGGGGCGCGAAAACACCATATATTTT
few	TRBJ1-4	NA	TRBV7-2	16	CASSFSGLGFGEKLFF	TGTGCCAGCAGCTTTTCAGGGCTAGGTTTCGGTGAAAAACTGTTTTTT
NA	TRBJ1-2	NA	TRBV6-5	11	CASSYPEGYTF	TGTGCCAGCAGTTACCCCGAGGGCTACACCTTC
NA	TRBJ2-3	NA	TRBV12-3/TRBV12-4	16	CASSFSLWLNTDTQYF	TGTGCCAGCAGTTTTTCGCTGTGGCTTAACACAGATACGCAGTATTTT
NA	TRBJ2-3	TRBD2	TRBV5-1	15	CASSPSGVDTDTQYF	TGCGCCAGCAGTCCTAGCGGAGTAGACACAGATACGCAGTATTTT
few	TRBJ1-2	TRBD1	TRBV6-2/TRBV6-3	14	CASSPVGQLYGYTF	TGTGCCAGCAGTCCCGTGGGACAGCTGTATGGCTACACCTTC
few	TRBJ1-3	TRBD1	TRBV29-1	12	CSGTGALGTIYF	TGCAGCGGGACAGGGGCCTTGGGGACCATATATTTT
once	TRBJ2-7	NA	TRBV6-6	12	CAGSPKPYEQYF	TGTGCCGGCAGTCCCAAACCCTACGAGCAGTACTTC
NA	TRBJ1-1	NA	TRBV27	14	CASSLTETRTEAFF	TGTGCCAGCAGTTTAACCGAAACGAGGACTGAAGCTTTCTTT
many	TRBJ2-5	NA	TRBV10-3	11	CATLKGETQYF	TGTGCCACATTGAAGGGAGAGACCCAGTACTTC
few	TRBJ1-4	NA	TRBV7-9	12	CASSPHGGKLFF	TGTGCCAGCAGCCCCCACGGGGGGAAACTGTTTTTT
NA	TRBJ2-3	NA	TRBV7-9	17	CASSTPSGLASTDTQYF	TGTGCCAGCAGCACCCCCTCGGGGCTAGCTAGCACAGATACGCAGTATTTT
few	TRBJ1-2	NA	TRBV5-1	14	CASSLVDGGYGYTF	TGCGCCAGCAGCTTGGTCGACGGGGGGTATGGCTACACCTTC
many	TRBJ1-4	NA	TRBV7-2	15	CASSLAGSHGEKLFF	TGTGCCAGCAGCTTAGCCGGGTCCCATGGGGAAAAACTGTTTTTT
NA	TRBJ2-5	TRBD1	TRBV12-3/TRBV12-4	14	CASSFRQGGETQYF	TGTGCCAGCAGTTTCCGACAGGGCGGGGAGACCCAGTACTTC
NA	TRBJ1-1	NA	TRBV6-4	13	CASSDNVRGLAFF	TGTGCCAGCAGTGACAATGTTCGGGGCTTGGCTTTCTTT
few	TRBJ2-1	NA	TRBV5-1	13	CASSLGDYNEQFF	TGCGCCAGCAGCTTAGGTGACTACAATGAGCAGTTCTTC
few	TRBJ1-1	NA	TRBV10-3	15	CAISDPQVSNTEAFF	TGTGCCATCAGTGATCCACAGGTTTCGAACACTGAAGCTTTCTTT
NA	TRBJ2-1	NA	TRBV5-5	13	CAISPGLLHEQFF	TGTGCCATCAGCCCGGGACTCCTCCATGAGCAGTTCTTC
few	TRBJ2-6	TRBD1	TRBV5-1	17	CASSPGTGTVGANVLTF	TGCGCCAGCAGCCCCGGGACAGGGACTGTTGGGGCCAACGTCCTGACTTTC
NA	TRBJ2-7	NA	TRBV12-5	11	CASGLGYEQHF	TGTGCTAGTGGCTTGGGGTACGAGCAGCACTTC
NA	TRBJ2-4	NA	TRBV29-1	12	CSVPGVGNIQYF	TGCAGCGTTCCGGGAGTAGGGAACATTCAGTACTTC
few	TRBJ2-7	NA	TRBV5-1	15	CASSPDQRYTAEQYF	TGCGCCAGCAGCCCGGACCAGCGTTACACTGCCGAGCAGTACTTC